This T cell receptor (beta chain) was observed in a study of CD8 T cells in ankylosing spondylitis. MiXCR was run by TCRdb on the 5' RACE reads, yielding one entry per CDR3 protein. This table has 150,000 to 200,000 distinct CDR3 sequences, about 32% appearing once. The CDR3 is 13 amino acids. With 6 bases removed from V and 1 base from J, the gap between germline ends came to 9 bases. CDR1 and CDR2 from the germline V gene are SNHLY and FYNNEI. The study, taken as a whole, reports: Apparently characteristic of ankylosing spondylitis blood was a TCR beta motif (under ten highly homologous variants). Some motif variants were previously reported in reactive arthritis synovial fluid and blood.

Worth noting for this clonotype: Its antigen is unidentified.

The V call is TRBV2, the J call TRBJ1-1; D is uncertain. Sequencing was done on a sample of synovial fluid, either unsorted or a sorted T cell fraction (not recorded which). The sequence came from a male donor with ankylosing spondylitis. CDR3 coding DNA: TGTGCCAGCAGCGACCGTGGGAACACTGAAGCTTTCTTT. Its translation: CASSDRGNTEAFF.